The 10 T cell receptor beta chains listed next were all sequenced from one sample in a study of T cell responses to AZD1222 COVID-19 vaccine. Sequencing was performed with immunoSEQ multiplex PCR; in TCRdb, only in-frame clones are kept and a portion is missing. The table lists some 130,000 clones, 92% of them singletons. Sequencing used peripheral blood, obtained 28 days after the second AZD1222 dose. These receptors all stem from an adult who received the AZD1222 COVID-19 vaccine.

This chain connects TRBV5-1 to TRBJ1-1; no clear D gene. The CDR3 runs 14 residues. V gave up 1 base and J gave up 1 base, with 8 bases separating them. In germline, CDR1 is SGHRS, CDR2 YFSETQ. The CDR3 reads CASSLTGANTEAFF. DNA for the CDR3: TGCGCCAGCAGCTTGACTGGAGCGAACACTGAAGCTTTCTTT.

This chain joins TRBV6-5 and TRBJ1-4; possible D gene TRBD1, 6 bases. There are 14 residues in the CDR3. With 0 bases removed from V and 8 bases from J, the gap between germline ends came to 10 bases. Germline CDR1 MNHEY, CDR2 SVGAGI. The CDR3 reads CASSYSGAGEKLFF. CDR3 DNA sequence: TGTGCCAGCAGTTACTCGGGGGCGGGAGAAAAACTGTTTTTT.

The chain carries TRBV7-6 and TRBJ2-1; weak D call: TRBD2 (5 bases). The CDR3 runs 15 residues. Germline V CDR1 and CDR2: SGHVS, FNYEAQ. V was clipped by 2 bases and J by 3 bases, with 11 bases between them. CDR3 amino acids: CASSLMAGFYNEQFF. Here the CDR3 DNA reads TGTGCCAGCAGCTTAATGGCGGGCTTCTACAATGAGCAGTTCTTC.

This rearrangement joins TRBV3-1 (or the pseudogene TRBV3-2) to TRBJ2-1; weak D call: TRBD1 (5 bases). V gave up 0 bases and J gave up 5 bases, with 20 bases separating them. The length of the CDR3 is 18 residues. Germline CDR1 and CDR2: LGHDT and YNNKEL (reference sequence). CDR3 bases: TGTGCCAGCAGCCAAGACCTTCTAGGGCAGGGCCCAAACAATGAGCAGTTCTTC. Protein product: CASSQDLLGQGPNNEQFF.

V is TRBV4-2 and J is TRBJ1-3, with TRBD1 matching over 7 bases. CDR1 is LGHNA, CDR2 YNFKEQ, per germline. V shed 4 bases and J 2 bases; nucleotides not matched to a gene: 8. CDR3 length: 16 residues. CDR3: CASSPEVQGAGNTIYF. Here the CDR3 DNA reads TGTGCCAGCAGCCCTGAGGTCCAGGGGGCTGGAAACACCATATATTTT.

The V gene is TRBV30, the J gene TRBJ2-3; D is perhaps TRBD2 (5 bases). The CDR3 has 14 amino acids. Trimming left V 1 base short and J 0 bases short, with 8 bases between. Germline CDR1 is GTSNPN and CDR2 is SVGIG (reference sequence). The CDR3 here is CAWSDSVSTDTQYF. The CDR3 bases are TGTGCCTGGAGTGATAGCGTTAGCACAGATACGCAGTATTTT.

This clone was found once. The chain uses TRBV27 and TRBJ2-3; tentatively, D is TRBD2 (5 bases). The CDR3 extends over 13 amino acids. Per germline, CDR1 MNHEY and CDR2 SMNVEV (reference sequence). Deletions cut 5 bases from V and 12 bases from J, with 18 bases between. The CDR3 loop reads CASSLEGLSSQYF. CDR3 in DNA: TGTGCCAGCAGTCTTGAAGGACTCAGTTCCCAGTATTTT.

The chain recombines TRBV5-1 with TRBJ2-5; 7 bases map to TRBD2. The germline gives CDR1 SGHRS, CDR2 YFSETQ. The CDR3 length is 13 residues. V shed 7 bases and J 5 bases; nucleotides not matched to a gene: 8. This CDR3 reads CASASGVGETQYF. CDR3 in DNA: TGCGCCAGCGCCAGCGGGGTCGGGGAGACCCAGTACTTC.

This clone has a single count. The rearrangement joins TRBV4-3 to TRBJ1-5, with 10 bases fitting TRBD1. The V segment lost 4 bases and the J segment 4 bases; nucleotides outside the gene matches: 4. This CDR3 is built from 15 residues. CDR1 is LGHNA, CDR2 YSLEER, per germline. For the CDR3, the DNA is TGCGCCAGCAGCCTAAGACAGGGGGCGAATCAGCCCCAGCATTTT. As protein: CASSLRQGANQPQHF.

CDR3 coding DNA: TGTGCCACCAGTGCGGCGGGGGGGCGGCGCAGCAATGAGCAGTTCTTC. It codes for CATSAAGGRRSNEQFF. This chain connects TRBV24-1 to TRBJ2-1; 9 nucleotides agree with TRBD2. Germline V gene sequence: CDR1 KGHDR, CDR2 SFDVKD. This CDR3 has 16 residues. Trimming at V came to 5 bases and at J to 6 bases, leaving 10 bases not matched to a gene.